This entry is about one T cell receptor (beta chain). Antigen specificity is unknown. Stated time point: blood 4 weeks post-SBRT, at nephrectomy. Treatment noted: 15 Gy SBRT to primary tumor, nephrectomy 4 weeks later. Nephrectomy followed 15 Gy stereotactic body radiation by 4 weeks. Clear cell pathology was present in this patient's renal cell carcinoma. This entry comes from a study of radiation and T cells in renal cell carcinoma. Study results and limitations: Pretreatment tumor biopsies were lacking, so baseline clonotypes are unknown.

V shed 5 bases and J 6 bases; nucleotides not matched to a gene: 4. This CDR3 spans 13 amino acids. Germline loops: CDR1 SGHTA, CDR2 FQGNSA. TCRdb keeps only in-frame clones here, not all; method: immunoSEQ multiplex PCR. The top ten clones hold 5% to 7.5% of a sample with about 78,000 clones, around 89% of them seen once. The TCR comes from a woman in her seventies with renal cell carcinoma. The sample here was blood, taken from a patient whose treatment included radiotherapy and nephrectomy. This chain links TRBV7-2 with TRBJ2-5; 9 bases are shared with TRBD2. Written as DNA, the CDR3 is TGTGCCAGCAGCCTTAGCGGGGGACAGACCCAGTACTTC. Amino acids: CASSLSGGQTQYF.